This entry concerns a single T cell receptor (beta chain). Profiled with immunoSEQ multiplex PCR; TCRdb holds only in-frame clones, not every one. The data hold 23,000 or so clones, with nearly 60% observed a single time. This sample is part of a study of radiation and T cells in renal cell carcinoma. Documented treatment: treatment-naive control, cytoreductive nephrectomy. Trimming shortened V by 0 bases and J by 2 bases, and 8 bases separated the two germline ends. The germline gives CDR1 SGHRS, CDR2 YFSETQ. The CDR3 has 14 residues. V is TRBV5-1 and J is TRBJ2-5, with D uncertain. The specimen comprised tumor tissue, sampled from a patient whose treatment was nephrectomy without radiotherapy. The source of this sequence is a middle-aged man with renal cell carcinoma. The CDR3 protein is CASSLGGKQETQYF. CDR3 nucleotides: TGCGCCAGCAGCTTGGGTGGGAAGCAAGAGACCCAGTACTTC.